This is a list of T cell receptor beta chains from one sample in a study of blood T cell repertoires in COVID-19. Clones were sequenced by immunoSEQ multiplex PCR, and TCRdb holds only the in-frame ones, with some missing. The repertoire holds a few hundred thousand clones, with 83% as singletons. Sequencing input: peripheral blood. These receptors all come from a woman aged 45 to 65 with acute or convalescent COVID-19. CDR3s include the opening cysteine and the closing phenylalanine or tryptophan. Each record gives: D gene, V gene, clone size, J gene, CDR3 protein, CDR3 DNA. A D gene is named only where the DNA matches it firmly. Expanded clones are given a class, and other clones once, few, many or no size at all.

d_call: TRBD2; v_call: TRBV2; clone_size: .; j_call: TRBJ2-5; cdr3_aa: CASSERSSGGETQYF; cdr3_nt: TGTGCCAGCAGTGAGAGGTCTAGCGGGGGGGAGACCCAGTACTTC
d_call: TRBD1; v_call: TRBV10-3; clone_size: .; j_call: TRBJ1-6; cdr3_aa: CAISESGGQSNSPLHF; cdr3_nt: TGTGCCATCAGTGAGTCGGGGGGACAGAGTAATTCACCCCTCCACTTT
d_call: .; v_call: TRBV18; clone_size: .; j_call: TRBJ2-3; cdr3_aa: CASSPTGRDTQYF; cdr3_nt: TGTGCCAGCTCACCCACGGGGAGAGATACGCAGTATTTT
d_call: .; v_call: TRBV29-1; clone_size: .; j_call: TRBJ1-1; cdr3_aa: CSVVQNTEAFF; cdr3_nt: TGCAGCGTTGTCCAGAACACTGAAGCTTTCTTT
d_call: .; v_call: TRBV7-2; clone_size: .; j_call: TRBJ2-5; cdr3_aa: CASSLSPQTAYEGTQYF; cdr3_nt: TGTGCCAGCAGCTTATCCCCCCAAACCGCCTACGAGGGGACCCAGTACTTC
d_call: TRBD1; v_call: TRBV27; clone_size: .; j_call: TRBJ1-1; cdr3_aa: CASRPQGQGPTEAFF; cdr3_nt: TGTGCCAGCAGACCCCAAGGACAGGGCCCCACTGAAGCTTTCTTT
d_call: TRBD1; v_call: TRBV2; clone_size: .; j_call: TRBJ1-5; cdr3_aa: CASIDRGDQPQHF; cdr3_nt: TGTGCCAGCATCGACAGGGGCGACCAGCCCCAGCATTTT
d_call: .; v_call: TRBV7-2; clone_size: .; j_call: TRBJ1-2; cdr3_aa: CASSLAGGRTGYTF; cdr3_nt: TGTGCCAGCAGCTTAGCGGGGGGTAGAACTGGCTACACCTTC
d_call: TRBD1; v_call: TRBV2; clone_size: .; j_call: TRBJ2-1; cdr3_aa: CASSQDRDNEQFF; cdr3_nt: TGTGCCAGCAGTCAGGACAGGGACAATGAGCAGTTCTTC
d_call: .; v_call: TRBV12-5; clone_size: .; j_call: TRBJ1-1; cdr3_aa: CASVFAPGENTEAFF; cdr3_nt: TGTGCTAGTGTGTTCGCTCCCGGGGAAAACACTGAAGCTTTCTTT
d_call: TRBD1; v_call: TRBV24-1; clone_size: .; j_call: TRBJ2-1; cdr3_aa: CATSSTNGQDYNEQFF; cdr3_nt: TGTGCCACCAGTTCTACTAACGGACAGGACTACAATGAGCAGTTCTTC
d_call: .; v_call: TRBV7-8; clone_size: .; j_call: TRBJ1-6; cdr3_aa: CASSLRDSLHF; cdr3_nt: TGTGCCAGCAGCTTGCGGGATTCCCTCCACTTT
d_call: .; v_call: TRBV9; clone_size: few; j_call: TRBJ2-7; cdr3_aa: CASSTSIQTTYEQYF; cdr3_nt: TGTGCCAGCAGCACCTCTATACAGACCACCTACGAGCAGTACTTC
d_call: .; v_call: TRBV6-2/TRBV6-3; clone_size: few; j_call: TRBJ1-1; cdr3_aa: CASSYSESRGEAFF; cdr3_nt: TGTGCCAGCAGTTATTCCGAGAGTCGGGGTGAAGCTTTCTTT
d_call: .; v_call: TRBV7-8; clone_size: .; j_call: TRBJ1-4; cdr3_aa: CASSLNRATNEKLFF; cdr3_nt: TGTGCCAGCAGCTTAAACAGGGCAACTAATGAAAAACTGTTTTTT
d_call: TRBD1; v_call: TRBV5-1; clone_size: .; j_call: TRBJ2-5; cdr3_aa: CASSLSAGQGWETQYF; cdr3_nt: TGCGCCAGCAGCTTGAGTGCCGGACAGGGATGGGAGACCCAGTACTTC
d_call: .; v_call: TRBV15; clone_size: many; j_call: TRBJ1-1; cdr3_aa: CATSIVTGNMNTEAFF; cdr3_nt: TGTGCCACCAGCATAGTCACAGGGAATATGAACACTGAAGCTTTCTTT
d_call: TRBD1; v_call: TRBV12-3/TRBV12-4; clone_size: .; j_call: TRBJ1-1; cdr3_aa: CASRRQGVEAFF; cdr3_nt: TGTGCCAGCAGGAGACAGGGGGTTGAAGCTTTCTTT
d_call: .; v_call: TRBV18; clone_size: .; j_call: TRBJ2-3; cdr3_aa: CASSPPSTADTQYF; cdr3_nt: TGTGCCAGCTCACCACCTAGTACCGCAGATACGCAGTATTTT
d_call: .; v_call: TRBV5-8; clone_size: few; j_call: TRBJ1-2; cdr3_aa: CASSLDGRLANYGYTF; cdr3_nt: TGTGCCAGCAGCTTGGATGGGAGGTTAGCTAACTATGGCTACACCTTC
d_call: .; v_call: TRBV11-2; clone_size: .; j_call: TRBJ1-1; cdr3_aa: CASSWGQNTEAFF; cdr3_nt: TGTGCCAGCAGCTGGGGACAGAACACTGAAGCTTTCTTT
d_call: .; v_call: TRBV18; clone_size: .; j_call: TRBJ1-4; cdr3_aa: CASSPRSSTNEKLFF; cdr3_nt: TGTGCCAGCTCACCAAGGAGCTCAACTAATGAAAAACTGTTTTTT
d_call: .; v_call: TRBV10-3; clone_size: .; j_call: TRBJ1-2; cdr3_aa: CAISESRGFDGYTF; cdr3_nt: TGTGCCATCAGTGAGTCGAGAGGGTTCGACGGCTACACCTTC
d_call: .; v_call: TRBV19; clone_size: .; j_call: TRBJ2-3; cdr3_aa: CASNLEGNTDTQYF; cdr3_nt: TGTGCCAGTAATTTGGAGGGAAACACAGATACGCAGTATTTT
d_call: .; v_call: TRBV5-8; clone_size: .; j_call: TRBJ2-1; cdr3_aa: CASSLTRGFSYNEQFF; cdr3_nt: TGTGCCAGCAGCTTAACAAGGGGATTCTCCTACAATGAGCAGTTCTTC
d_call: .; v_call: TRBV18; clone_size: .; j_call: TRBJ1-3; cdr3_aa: CASSPFAGISSGNTIYF; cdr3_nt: TGTGCCAGCTCACCTTTCGCAGGGATCTCCTCTGGAAACACCATATATTTT
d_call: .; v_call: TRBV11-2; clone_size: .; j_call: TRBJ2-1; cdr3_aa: CASSSGLPYNEQFF; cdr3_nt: TGTGCCAGCAGCTCGGGACTTCCCTACAATGAGCAGTTCTTC
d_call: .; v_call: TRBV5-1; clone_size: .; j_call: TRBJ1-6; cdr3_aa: CASTMAGAGENSPLHF; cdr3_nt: TGCGCCAGCACCATGGCTGGGGCAGGAGAGAATTCACCCCTCCACTTT
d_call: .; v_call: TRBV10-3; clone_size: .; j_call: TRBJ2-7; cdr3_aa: CAISQGLYEQYF; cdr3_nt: TGTGCCATCAGTCAGGGTCTCTACGAGCAGTACTTC
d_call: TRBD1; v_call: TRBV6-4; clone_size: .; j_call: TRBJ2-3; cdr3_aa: CATASGQDTDTQYF; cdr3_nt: TGTGCCACCGCCTCGGGACAGGACACAGATACGCAGTATTTT
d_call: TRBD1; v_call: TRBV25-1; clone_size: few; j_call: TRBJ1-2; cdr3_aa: CASSVTGTGDRYGYTF; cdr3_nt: TGTGCCAGCAGCGTTACCGGGACAGGGGATCGTTATGGCTACACCTTC
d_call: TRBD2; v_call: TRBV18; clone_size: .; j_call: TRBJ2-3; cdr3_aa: CASSSTAGYTDTQYF; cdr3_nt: TGTGCCAGCTCATCGACAGCGGGGTACACAGATACGCAGTATTTT
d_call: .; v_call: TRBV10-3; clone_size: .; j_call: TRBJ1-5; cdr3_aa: CAISESAGKDQPQHF; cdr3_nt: TGTGCCATCAGTGAGTCGGCAGGGAAAGATCAGCCCCAGCATTTT
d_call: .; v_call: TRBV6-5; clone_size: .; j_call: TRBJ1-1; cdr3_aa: CASRPAGEFDTEAFF; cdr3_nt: TGTGCCAGCAGGCCTGCAGGGGAGTTTGATACTGAAGCTTTCTTT
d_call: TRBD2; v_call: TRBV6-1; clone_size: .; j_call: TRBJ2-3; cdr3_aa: CASSESPGREDTQYF; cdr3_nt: TGTGCCAGCAGTGAAAGCCCAGGGAGGGAAGATACGCAGTATTTT
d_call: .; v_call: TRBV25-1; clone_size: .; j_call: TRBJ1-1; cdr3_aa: CASSEFRSGNTEAFF; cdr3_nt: TGTGCCAGCAGTGAATTCAGATCAGGGAACACTGAAGCTTTCTTT
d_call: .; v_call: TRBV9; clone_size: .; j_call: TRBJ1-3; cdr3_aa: CASSGDSSSGNTIYF; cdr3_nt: TGTGCCAGCAGCGGCGATTCGAGCTCTGGAAACACCATATATTTT